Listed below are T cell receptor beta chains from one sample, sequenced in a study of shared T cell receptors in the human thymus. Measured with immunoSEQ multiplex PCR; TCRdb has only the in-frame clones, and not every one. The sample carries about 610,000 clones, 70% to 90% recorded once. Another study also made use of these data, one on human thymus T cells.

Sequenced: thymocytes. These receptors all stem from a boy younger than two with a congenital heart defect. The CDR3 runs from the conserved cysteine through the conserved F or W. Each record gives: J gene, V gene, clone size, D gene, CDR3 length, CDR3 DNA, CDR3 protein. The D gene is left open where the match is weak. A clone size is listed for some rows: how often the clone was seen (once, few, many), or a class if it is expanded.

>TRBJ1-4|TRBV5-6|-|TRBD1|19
TGTGCCAGCAGCTTGGACAGGGGGCGGAGGGCTGGTGTTAGTGAAAAACTGTTTTTT
CASSLDRGRRAGVSEKLFF
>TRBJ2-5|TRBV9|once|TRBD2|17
TGTGCCAGCAGCGCCTCCGGGACTAGCGGGGTCCAAGAGACCCAGTACTTC
CASSASGTSGVQETQYF
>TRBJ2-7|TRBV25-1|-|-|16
TGTGCCAGCAGTTGGGGGCCTGGTTTGAGCTCCTACGAGCAGTACTTC
CASSWGPGLSSYEQYF
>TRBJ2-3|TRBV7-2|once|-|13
TGTGCCAGCAGAGCCCAGGGTTCAGATACGCAGTATTTT
CASRAQGSDTQYF
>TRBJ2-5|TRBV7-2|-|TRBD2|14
TGTGCCAGCAGCTCCCTAGCGGCCCAAGAGACCCAGTACTTC
CASSSLAAQETQYF
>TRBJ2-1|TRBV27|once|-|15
TGTGCCAGCAGTCCTCAGATTTCTGAGGGCAATGAGCAGTTCTTC
CASSPQISEGNEQFF
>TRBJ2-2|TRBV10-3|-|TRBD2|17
TGTGCCATCAGTGAGTCGGTAGCGGGGACGAACACCGGGGAGCTGTTTTTT
CAISESVAGTNTGELFF
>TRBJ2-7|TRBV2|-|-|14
TGTGCCAGCAGCGGTCTAGCGTATTCCTACGAGCAGTACTTC
CASSGLAYSYEQYF
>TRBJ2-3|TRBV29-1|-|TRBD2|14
TGCAGCGTCCAAGCGGGAGGGGGCACAGATACGCAGTATTTT
CSVQAGGGTDTQYF
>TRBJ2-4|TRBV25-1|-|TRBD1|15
TGTGCCAGCAGTGATCGAGACAGGGACAAAAACATTCAGTACTTC
CASSDRDRDKNIQYF
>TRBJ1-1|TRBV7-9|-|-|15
TGTGCCAGCAGCCCTGAGACGGGGATGAACACTGAAGCTTTCTTT
CASSPETGMNTEAFF
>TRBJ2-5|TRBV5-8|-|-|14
TGTGCCAGCGAGGTATCCCGCGATGGGGAGACCCAGTACTTC
CASEVSRDGETQYF
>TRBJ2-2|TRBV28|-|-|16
TGTGCCAGCAGTTCAAGTCAGGGGTGGGGGACCGGGGAGCTGTTTTTT
CASSSSQGWGTGELFF
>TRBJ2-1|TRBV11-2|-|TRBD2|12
TGTGCCAGCAGGCCTAGCGGCCGGAGGGAGTTCTTC
CASRPSGRREFF
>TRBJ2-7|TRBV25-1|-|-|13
TGTGCCAGCAGTGAATTTCTAGGCTACGAGCAGTACTTC
CASSEFLGYEQYF
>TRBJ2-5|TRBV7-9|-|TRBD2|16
TGTGCCAGCAGCTTAGTAGCGGGAGAAATCCAAGAGACCCAGTACTTC
CASSLVAGEIQETQYF
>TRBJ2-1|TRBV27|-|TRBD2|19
TGTGCCAGCAGTTTGACGTGGGGAGGGACTAGCGTCGATTACAATGAGCAGTTCTTC
CASSLTWGGTSVDYNEQFF
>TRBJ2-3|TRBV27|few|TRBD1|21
TGTGCCAGCCAGCCACTACCGCGAGACAGGGGCTCCCTCCCCACCACAGATACGCAGTATTTT
CASQPLPRDRGSLPTTDTQYF
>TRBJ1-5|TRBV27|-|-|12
TGTGCCAGTAGGAGGGGAGGGCAGCCCCAGCATTTT
CASRRGGQPQHF
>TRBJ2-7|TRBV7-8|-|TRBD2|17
TGTGCCAGCAGCCAACCCGGGGCTAGCGGGAGTAGCTACGAGCAGTACTTC
CASSQPGASGSSYEQYF
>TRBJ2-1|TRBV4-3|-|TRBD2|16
TGCGCCAGCAGCCCCCTGGCCACTAGCGGGAGCGATGAGCAGTTCTTC
CASSPLATSGSDEQFF
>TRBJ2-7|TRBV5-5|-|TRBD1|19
TGTGCCAGCAGCTTGCCATTTCCGGACAGGCCAGGCGGTTCCTACGAGCAGTACTTC
CASSLPFPDRPGGSYEQYF
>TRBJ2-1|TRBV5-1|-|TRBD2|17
TGCGCCAGCAGCTCTGGGACTAGCGGGAGCTCCTACAATGAGCAGTTCTTC
CASSSGTSGSSYNEQFF
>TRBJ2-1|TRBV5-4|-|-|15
TGTGCCAGCAGCTCAATAGGGAGCTCCTACAATGAGCAGTTCTTC
CASSSIGSSYNEQFF
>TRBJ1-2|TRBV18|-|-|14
TGTGCCAGCTCCCGGGAACGACGAGGACATGGCTACACCTTC
CASSRERRGHGYTF
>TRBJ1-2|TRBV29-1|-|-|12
TGCAGCGTTGATGGACAGAACTATGGCTACACCTTC
CSVDGQNYGYTF
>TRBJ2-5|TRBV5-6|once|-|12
TGTGCCAGCAGCCAATACCAAGAGACCCAGTACTTC
CASSQYQETQYF
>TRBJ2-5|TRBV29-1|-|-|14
TGCAGCGTCGAGGAGACGGCCCCTCGAGAGACCCAGTACTTC
CSVEETAPRETQYF
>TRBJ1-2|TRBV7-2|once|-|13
TGTGCCAGCAGCTGGGACAAAAACTATGGCTACACCTTC
CASSWDKNYGYTF
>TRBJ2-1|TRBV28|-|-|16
TGTGCCAGCAGTTTCGGGCGGGATCCTCCTTACAATGAGCAGTTCTTC
CASSFGRDPPYNEQFF
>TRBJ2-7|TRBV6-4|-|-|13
TGTGCCAGCAGGGAGCCCATACCCTACGAGCAGTACTTC
CASREPIPYEQYF